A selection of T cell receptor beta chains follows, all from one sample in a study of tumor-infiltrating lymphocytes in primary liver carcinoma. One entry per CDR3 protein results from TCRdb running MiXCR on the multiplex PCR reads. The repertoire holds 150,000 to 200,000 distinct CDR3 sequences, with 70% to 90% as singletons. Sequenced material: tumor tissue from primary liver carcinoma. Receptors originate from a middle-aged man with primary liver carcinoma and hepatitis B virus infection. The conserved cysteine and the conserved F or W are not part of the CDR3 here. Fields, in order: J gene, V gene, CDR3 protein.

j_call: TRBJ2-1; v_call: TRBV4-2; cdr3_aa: ASNHESRGNYNEQF
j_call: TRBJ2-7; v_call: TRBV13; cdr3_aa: AGSLGGEGGGEQY
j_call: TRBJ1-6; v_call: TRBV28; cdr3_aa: ASSSQEGYNSPLQ
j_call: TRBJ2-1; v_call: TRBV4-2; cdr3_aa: TSSQEERVKGVNEQF
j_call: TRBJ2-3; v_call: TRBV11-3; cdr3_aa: ASSFNGRRTDAQY
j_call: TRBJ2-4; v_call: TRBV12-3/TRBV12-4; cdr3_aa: VSSLLQGAKNIQY
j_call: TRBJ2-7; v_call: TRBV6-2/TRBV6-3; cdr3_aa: ASSFRDRAHEQY
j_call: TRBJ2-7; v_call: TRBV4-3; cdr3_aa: VSDPKDSTYEQY
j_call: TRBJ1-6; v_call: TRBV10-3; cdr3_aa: AIMDSLNSPIH
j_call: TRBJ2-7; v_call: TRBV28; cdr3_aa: ASRGLAGVMYEQY
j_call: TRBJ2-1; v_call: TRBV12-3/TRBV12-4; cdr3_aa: ANSLGQNNKKF
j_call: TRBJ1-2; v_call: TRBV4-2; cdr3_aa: ASSQTEGYA
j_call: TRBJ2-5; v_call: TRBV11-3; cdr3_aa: ASSRGTSGSWETQY
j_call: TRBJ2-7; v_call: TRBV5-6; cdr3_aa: ACNRLAGEGEQY
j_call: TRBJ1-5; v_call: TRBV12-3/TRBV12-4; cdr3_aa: ASSFGGRGGRNQPQH
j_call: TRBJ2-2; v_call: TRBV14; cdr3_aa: ASSPYLGLASKTWELF
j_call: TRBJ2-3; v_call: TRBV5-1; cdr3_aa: ASSLRTGGSTDTQY
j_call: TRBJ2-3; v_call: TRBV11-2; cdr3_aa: VYSSPGLAGVDTQY
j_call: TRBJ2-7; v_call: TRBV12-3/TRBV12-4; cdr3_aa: ASRGQGPSNEQY
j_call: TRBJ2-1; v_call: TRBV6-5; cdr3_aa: ASSPTRGVSSYNEQS
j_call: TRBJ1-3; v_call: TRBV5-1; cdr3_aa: ASNPGSPDLGNTIY
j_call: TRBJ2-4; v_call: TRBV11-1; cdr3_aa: VSSFPGTSVIKNIPY
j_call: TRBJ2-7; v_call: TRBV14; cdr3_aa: ASSQDMWQEGPGEQY
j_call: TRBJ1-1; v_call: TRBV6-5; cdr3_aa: ASNYMEGLEAF